These 3 T cell receptor beta chains came from one sample sequenced in a study of OX40 agonist ivuxolimab in advanced cancers. This table comes from immunoSEQ multiplex PCR, and its TCRdb copy is limited to in-frame clones, with some not included. The sample carries more than 65,000 clones, 85% to 90% recorded once. Material: CD4+ or CD8+ T cells sorted from blood, obtained in a trial of the OX40 agonist ivuxolimab. These receptors were taken from an adult with an advanced solid tumor such as melanoma, head and neck, liver or kidney cancer.

This chain joins TRBV25-1 and TRBJ1-2; D remains unclear. V was cut by 5 bases and J by 1 base, with 14 bases left in between. The germline CDR1 and CDR2 sequences are MGHDK and SYGVNS. CDR3 length: 15 residues. The CDR3 loop reads CASSSQTGFNYGYTF. The CDR3 bases are TGTGCCAGCAGTTCTCAAACGGGTTTTAACTATGGCTACACCTTC.

This clone turned up a few times. The chain joins TRBV19 to TRBJ1-5; the match to TRBD1 covers 9 bases. V shed 5 bases and J 7 bases; nucleotides not matched to a gene: 6. The CDR3 is made up of 14 amino acids. Germline CDR1 LNHDA, CDR2 SQIVND (reference sequence). The CDR3 sequence: CASSPGQGIQPQHF. For the CDR3, the DNA is TGTGCCAGTAGTCCGGGACAGGGCATACAGCCCCAGCATTTT.

This chain links TRBV2 with TRBJ1-6; D not resolved. The CDR3 runs 13 residues. The V end lost 4 bases, the J end lost 10 bases, and 11 bases lay between the germline ends. Germline CDR1 reads SNHLY; CDR2 reads FYNNEI. The CDR3 region is CASSGSSGSPLHF. The CDR3 bases are TGTGCCAGCAGTGGTAGCTCTGGCTCACCCCTCCACTTT.